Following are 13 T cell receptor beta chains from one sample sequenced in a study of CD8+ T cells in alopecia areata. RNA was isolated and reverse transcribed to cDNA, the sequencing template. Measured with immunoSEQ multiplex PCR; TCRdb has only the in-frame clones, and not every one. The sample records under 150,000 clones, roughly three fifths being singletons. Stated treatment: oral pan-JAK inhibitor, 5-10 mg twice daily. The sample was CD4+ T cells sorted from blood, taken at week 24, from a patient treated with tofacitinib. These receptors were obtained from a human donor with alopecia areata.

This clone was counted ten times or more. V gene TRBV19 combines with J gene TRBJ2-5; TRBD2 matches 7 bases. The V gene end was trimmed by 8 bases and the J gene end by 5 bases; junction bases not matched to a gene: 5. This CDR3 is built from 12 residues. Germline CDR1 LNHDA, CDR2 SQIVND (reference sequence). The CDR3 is CASRLAGETQYF. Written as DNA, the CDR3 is TGTGCCAGTCGACTAGCAGGGGAGACCCAGTACTTC.

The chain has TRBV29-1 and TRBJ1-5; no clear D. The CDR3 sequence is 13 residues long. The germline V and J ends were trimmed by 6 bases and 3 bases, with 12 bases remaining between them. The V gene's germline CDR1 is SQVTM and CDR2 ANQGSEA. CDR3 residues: CSVGRAHNQPQHF. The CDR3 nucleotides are TGCAGCGTCGGACGGGCTCACAATCAGCCCCAGCATTTT.

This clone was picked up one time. CDR3 sequence: CASSYSGQGREPQHF. As DNA, the CDR3 is TGTGCCAGCAGTTACTCGGGACAGGGGAGAGAGCCCCAGCATTTT. The rearrangement joins TRBV6-5 to TRBJ1-5; 10 nucleotides align to TRBD1. The CDR3 extends over 15 amino acids. V trimming: 0 bases; J trimming: 8 bases; junction bases outside the gene matches: 4. Germline-derived CDR1 and CDR2 are MNHEY and SVGAGI.

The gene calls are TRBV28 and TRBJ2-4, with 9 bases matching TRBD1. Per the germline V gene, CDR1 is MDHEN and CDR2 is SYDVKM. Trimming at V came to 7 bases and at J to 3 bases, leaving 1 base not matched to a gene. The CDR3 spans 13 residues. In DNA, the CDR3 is TGTGCCAGCACGACAGGGGGCAAAAACATTCAGTACTTC. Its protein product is CASTTGGKNIQYF.

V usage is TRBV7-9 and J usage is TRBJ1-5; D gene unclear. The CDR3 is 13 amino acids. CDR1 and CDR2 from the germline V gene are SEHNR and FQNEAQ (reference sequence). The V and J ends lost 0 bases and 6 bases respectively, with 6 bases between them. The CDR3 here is CASSLAITQPQHF. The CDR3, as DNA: TGTGCCAGCAGCTTAGCGATTACTCAGCCCCAGCATTTT.

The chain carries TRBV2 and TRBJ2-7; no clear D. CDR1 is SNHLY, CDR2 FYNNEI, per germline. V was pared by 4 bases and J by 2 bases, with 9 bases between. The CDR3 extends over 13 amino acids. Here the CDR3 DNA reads TGTGCCAGCAGTGTGGAAAGACCCTACGAGCAGTACTTC. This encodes CASSVERPYEQYF.

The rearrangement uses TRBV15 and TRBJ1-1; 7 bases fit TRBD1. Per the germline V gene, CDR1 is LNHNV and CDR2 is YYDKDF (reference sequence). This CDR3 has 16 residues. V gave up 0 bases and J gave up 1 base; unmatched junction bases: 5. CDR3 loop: CATSRDWRQGNTEAFF. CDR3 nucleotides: TGTGCCACCAGCAGAGATTGGAGACAGGGGAACACTGAAGCTTTCTTT.

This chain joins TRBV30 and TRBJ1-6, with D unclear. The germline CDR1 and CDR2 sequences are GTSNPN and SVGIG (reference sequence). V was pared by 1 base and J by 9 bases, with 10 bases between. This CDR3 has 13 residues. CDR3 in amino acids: CAWSAAVGSPLHF. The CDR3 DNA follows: TGTGCCTGGAGTGCTGCGGTCGGTTCACCCCTCCACTTT.

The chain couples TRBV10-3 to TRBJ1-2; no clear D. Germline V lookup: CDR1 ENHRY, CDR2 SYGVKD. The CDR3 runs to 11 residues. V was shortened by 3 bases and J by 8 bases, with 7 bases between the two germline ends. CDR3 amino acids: CAISEVRGYTF. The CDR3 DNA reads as TGTGCCATCAGTGAAGTTCGAGGCTACACCTTC.

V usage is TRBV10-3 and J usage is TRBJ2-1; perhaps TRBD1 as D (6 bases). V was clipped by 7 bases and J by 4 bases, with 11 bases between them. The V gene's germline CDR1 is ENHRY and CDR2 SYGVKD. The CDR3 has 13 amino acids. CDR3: CAITQGLYNEQFF. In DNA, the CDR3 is TGTGCCATCACCCAGGGGTTGTACAATGAGCAGTTCTTC.

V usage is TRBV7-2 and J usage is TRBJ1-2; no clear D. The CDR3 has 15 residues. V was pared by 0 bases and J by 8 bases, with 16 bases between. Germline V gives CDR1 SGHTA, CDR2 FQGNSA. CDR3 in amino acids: CASSLAVAGRGGYTF. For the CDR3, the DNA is TGTGCCAGCAGCTTAGCAGTGGCGGGCCGAGGAGGCTACACCTTC. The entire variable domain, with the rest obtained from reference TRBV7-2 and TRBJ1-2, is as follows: GAGVSQSPSNKVTEKGKDVELRCDPISGHTALYWYRQSLGQGLEFLIYFQGNSAPDKSGLPSDRFSAERTGGSVSTLTIQRTQQEDSAVYLCASSLAVAGRGGYTFGSGTRLTVV.

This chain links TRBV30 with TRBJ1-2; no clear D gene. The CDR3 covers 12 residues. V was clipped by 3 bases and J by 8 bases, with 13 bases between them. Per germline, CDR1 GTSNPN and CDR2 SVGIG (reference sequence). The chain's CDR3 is CAWRRWEGGYTF. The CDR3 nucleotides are TGTGCCTGGAGGCGTTGGGAAGGAGGCTACACCTTC.

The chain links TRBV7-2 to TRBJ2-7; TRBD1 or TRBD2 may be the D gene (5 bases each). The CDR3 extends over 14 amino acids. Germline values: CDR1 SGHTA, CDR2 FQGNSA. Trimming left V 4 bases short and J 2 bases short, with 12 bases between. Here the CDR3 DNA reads TGTGCCAGCAGCTGGGACCTTGGCGCCTACGAGCAGTACTTC. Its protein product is CASSWDLGAYEQYF.